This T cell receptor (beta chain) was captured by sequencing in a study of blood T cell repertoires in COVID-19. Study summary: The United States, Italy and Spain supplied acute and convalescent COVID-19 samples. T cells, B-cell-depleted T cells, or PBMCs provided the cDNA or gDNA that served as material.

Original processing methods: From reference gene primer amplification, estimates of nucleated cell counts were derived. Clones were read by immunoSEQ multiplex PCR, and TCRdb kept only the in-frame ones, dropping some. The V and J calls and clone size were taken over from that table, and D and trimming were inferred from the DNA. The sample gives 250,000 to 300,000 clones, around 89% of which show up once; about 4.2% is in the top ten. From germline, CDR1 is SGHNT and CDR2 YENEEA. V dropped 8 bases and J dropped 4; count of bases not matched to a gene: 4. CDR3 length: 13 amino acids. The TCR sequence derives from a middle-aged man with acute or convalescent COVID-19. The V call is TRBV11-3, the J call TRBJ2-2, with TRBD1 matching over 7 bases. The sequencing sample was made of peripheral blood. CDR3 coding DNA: TGTGCCAGCGAGGGGGCCTCCACCGGGGAGCTGTTTTTT. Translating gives CASEGASTGELFF.